These 26 T cell receptor beta chains were sequenced from one sample in a study of shared clonotypes between healthy human individuals. The repertoire was sequenced with immunoSEQ multiplex PCR; TCRdb's copy has only in-frame clones and lacks some. The sample lists hundreds of thousands of clones; approximately 95% were seen once. Naive CD8 isolation took CD45RO-negative cells positively selected for CCR7 and excluded terminally differentiated effector memory CD45RA+ cells. Sequencing was carried out using naive CD8+ T cells sorted from blood. The source of these receptors is a woman aged 30 to 39 in good health.

V usage is TRBV2 and J usage is TRBJ2-7; D not resolved. Between the trimmed V and J ends, which lost 7 bases and 3 bases, there was a span of 13 bases. Germline assignment: CDR1 SNHLY and CDR2 FYNNEI. There are 13 residues in the CDR3. CDR3 loop: CASNELGNYEQYF. The DNA of the CDR3 is TGTGCCAGCAATGAGTTAGGCAACTACGAGCAGTACTTC.

The chain has TRBV5-5 and TRBJ2-7; 7 bases match TRBD1. The CDR3 is 16 amino acids. Trimming cost V 2 bases and J 3 bases; bases outside gene matches: 11. The germline gives CDR1 SGHKS, CDR2 YYEKEE (reference sequence). CDR3 in amino acids: CASSFPLGTANYEQYF. CDR3 bases: TGTGCCAGCAGCTTCCCTTTAGGGACAGCTAACTACGAGCAGTACTTC.

This chain links TRBV5-1 with TRBJ1-1, with no clear D. The CDR3 contains 13 residues. Trimming removed 1 base from V and 5 bases from J, with 9 bases in between. CDR1 SGHRS and CDR2 YFSETQ come from the germline V gene. This CDR3 reads CASSLSDGTEAFF. The CDR3 DNA reads TGCGCCAGCAGCTTGTCGGACGGGACTGAAGCTTTCTTT.

The chain is built from TRBV27 and TRBJ2-7, with 7 positions matching TRBD1. The CDR3 runs to 16 residues. Germline V gene data show CDR1 as MNHEY and CDR2 as SMNVEV (reference sequence). V lost 5 bases, J lost 3 bases, and 13 bases stayed unmatched. The CDR3 DNA follows: TGTGCCAGCAGTCCTTCGATAGGGACAGCAAACTACGAGCAGTACTTC. Its translation: CASSPSIGTANYEQYF.

The chain is built from TRBV7-8 and TRBJ2-5; D unclear. TRBJ2-7 explains the end of the DNA better; the J call may be wrong. The CDR3 length is 14 residues. Germline CDR1 reads SGHVS; CDR2 reads FQNEAQ. CDR3 sequence reads: CASSLWAKGGEQYF. Here the CDR3 DNA reads TGTGCCAGCAGCTTATGGGCGAAGGGCGGCGAGCAGTACTTC.

The chain links TRBV29-1 to TRBJ2-5, with no clear D. The CDR3 has 11 residues. In germline, CDR1 is SQVTM, CDR2 ANQGSEA. With 0 bases removed from V and 8 bases from J, the gap between germline ends came to 7 bases. CDR3 loop: CSVEDAPTQYF. CDR3 DNA: TGCAGCGTTGAAGATGCCCCTACCCAGTACTTC.

The chain joins TRBV7-9 to TRBJ2-2, with a tentative D call TRBD2 (5 bases). This CDR3 comprises 14 residues. The germline V gene has CDR1 SEHNR and CDR2 FQNEAQ (reference sequence). The V and J ends lost 4 bases and 6 bases respectively, with 12 bases between them. This CDR3 is CASSSILVAGELFF. The CDR3 DNA reads TGTGCCAGCAGCTCGATACTAGTTGCCGGGGAGCTGTTTTTT. Full variable domain (remainder filled in from reference TRBV7-9 and TRBJ2-2): DTGVSQNPRHKITKRGQNVTFRCDPISEHNRLYWYRQTLGQGPEFLTYFQNEAQLEKSRLLSDRFSAERPKGSFSTLEIQRTEQGDSAMYLCASSSILVAGELFFGEGSRLTVL.

As DNA, the CDR3 is TGTGCCAGCTCAGCTGCGGGACTAGCGCATCATTCGAACACCGGGGAGCTGTTTTTT. It is translated as CASSAAGLAHHSNTGELFF. This chain uses TRBV18 with TRBJ2-2, with 10 bases aligning to TRBD2. V was clipped by 5 bases and J by 0 bases; unmatched bases: 12. The CDR3 has 19 residues. Per germline, CDR1 KGHSH and CDR2 LQKENI.

For this clone: Additional DNA sequences in this sample encode the identical CDR3. J is TRBJ2-7 and V is TRBV13; D assignment may be TRBD1 or TRBD2 (5 bases each). The CDR3 covers 16 residues. The germline V gene encodes CDR1 PRHDT and CDR2 FYEKMQ (reference sequence). The V gene lost 0 bases and the J gene lost 2 bases, with 14 bases spanning the gap. This chain's CDR3 is CASSLGLGGRAYEQYF. The CDR3 bases are TGTGCCAGCAGCTTAGGCCTTGGGGGAAGAGCCTACGAGCAGTACTTC.

With respect to this clone: Other DNA sequences from this sample encode an identical CDR3 as well. This chain links TRBV5-6 with TRBJ2-7, with 11 bases identical to TRBD1. The CDR3 sequence is 14 residues long. V was clipped by 3 bases and J by 3 bases; unmatched bases: 2. The V gene's germline CDR1 is SGHDT and CDR2 YYEEEE. The CDR3 spells CASSWGTGGYEQYF. For the CDR3, the DNA is TGTGCCAGCAGCTGGGGGACAGGGGGCTACGAGCAGTACTTC.

The rearrangement joins TRBV5-6 to TRBJ2-4; weak D call: TRBD2 (6 bases). The length of the CDR3 is 15 residues. Trimming took off 3 bases at V and 4 bases at J, with 14 bases between the two ends. CDR1 and CDR2 from the germline V gene are SGHDT and YYEEEE. This CDR3 reads CASSWGLAGKNIQYF. The CDR3 nucleotides are TGTGCCAGCAGCTGGGGACTGGCGGGGAAAAACATTCAGTACTTC.

V gene TRBV28 combines with J gene TRBJ2-1; no clear D. Trimming stripped 3 bases from V and 9 bases from J, with 6 bases between. The germline V gene has CDR1 MDHEN and CDR2 SYDVKM. The length of the CDR3 is 11 residues. The CDR3 loop is CASSLVTEQFF. The CDR3 DNA sequence: TGTGCCAGCAGTTTGGTGACTGAGCAGTTCTTC.

The gene calls are TRBV11-2 and TRBJ1-1, with 8 bases fitting TRBD1. Germline trimming cut 5 bases from V and 1 base from J; bases unmatched to any gene: 3. Per the germline V gene, CDR1 is SGHAT and CDR2 is FQNNGV. This CDR3 region has 14 residues. The CDR3 coding sequence is TGTGCCAGCAGCCTACAGGGGGGGAACACTGAAGCTTTCTTT. It yields the protein CASSLQGGNTEAFF.

The rearrangement joins TRBV7-2 to TRBJ2-3; D remains ambiguous. Trimming removed 5 bases from V and 0 bases from J, with 15 bases in between. Germline CDR1 reads SGHTA; CDR2 reads FQGNSA. This CDR3 spans 16 amino acids. The CDR3 sequence is CASSPRRILSTDTQYF. In DNA, the CDR3 is TGTGCCAGCAGCCCTCGACGGATCCTTAGCACAGATACGCAGTATTTT.

V usage is TRBV28 and J usage is TRBJ1-2; possibly TRBD1 for D (5 bases). Germline-derived CDR1 and CDR2 are MDHEN and SYDVKM. Trimming stripped 5 bases from V and 3 bases from J, with 19 bases between. CDR3 length: 16 residues. This CDR3 reads CASSPKRRVGYYGYTF. The CDR3 nucleotides are TGTGCCAGCAGTCCTAAGCGCAGGGTTGGGTACTATGGCTACACCTTC.

J is TRBJ1-1 and V is TRBV5-1; 7 bases align to TRBD1. V lost 4 bases and J lost 4; bases outside the gene matches: 7. The CDR3 totals 14 residues. From germline, CDR1 is SGHRS and CDR2 YFSETQ. The CDR3 is CASSPQGEGTEAFF. As DNA, the CDR3 is TGCGCCAGCAGCCCCCAGGGGGAGGGCACTGAAGCTTTCTTT.

The chain recombines TRBV4-1 with TRBJ2-1; D may be TRBD2 (5 bases). The CDR3 runs to 16 residues. Germline CDR1 reads MGHRA; CDR2 reads YSYEKL. Trimming took off 4 bases at V and 3 bases at J, with 16 bases between the two ends. The CDR3 loop reads CASSPSPGILYNEQFF. The CDR3 coding sequence is TGCGCCAGCAGCCCCAGTCCCGGGATTCTCTACAATGAGCAGTTCTTC.

This clone was observed a single time. This rearrangement joins TRBV7-6 to TRBJ2-3, with 12 bases matching TRBD2. This CDR3 has 15 residues. With V trimmed by 5 bases and J by 3 bases, 3 bases remained unmatched. CDR1 is SGHVS and CDR2 is FNYEAQ in the germline V gene. The CDR3 is CASSQLAGGTDTQYF. The CDR3 DNA sequence: TGTGCCAGCAGCCAACTAGCGGGAGGTACAGATACGCAGTATTTT.

The chain joins TRBV4-2 to TRBJ1-1; the D is unclear. This CDR3 contains 15 residues. The V end lost 1 base, the J end lost 3 bases, and 12 bases lay between the germline ends. Germline CDR1 and CDR2: LGHNA and YNFKEQ. CDR3 DNA: TGTGCCAGCAGCCAAGCGGGAACGTTTTACACTGAAGCTTTCTTT. This encodes CASSQAGTFYTEAFF.

This sequence joins TRBV13 and TRBJ2-1; D may be TRBD1 or TRBD2 (5 bases each). Germline CDR1 PRHDT, CDR2 FYEKMQ (reference sequence). Trimming cost V 3 bases and J 8 bases, with 17 bases left between them. The CDR3 sequence is 15 residues long. CDR3 residues: CASSFPGTDSYEQFF. The CDR3 coding sequence is TGTGCCAGCAGCTTTCCCGGGACGGACTCCTATGAGCAGTTCTTC. The full variable domain, completed using reference TRBV13 and TRBJ2-1, is AAGVIQSPRHLIKEKRETATLKCYPIPRHDTVYWYQQGPGQDPQFLISFYEKMQSDKGSIPDRFSAQQFSDYHSELNMSSLELGDSALYFCASSFPGTDSYEQFFGPGTRLTVL.

The chain links TRBV28 to TRBJ2-2, with D uncertain. The ends were cut back, 8 bases at V and 0 bases at J, with 7 bases in the middle. Germline CDR1 MDHEN, CDR2 SYDVKM. The CDR3 runs to 13 residues. As DNA, the CDR3 is TGTGCCAGCGGGATTTCGAACACCGGGGAGCTGTTTTTT. This translates into CASGISNTGELFF.

The chain joins TRBV5-4 to TRBJ2-1, with TRBD2 matching 11 bases. The CDR3 is made up of 16 amino acids. From germline, CDR1 is SGHNT and CDR2 YYREEE (reference sequence). J gave up 7 bases and V 2 bases, and 8 bases lay outside the gene matches. CDR3 sequence (DNA): TGTGCCAGCAGCTTTAAACTAGCGGGAGAGGTAAATGAGCAGTTCTTC. Its protein is CASSFKLAGEVNEQFF.

This chain uses TRBV7-2 with TRBJ2-3; TRBD2 matches 8 bases. Losses at the gene ends were 1 base for V and 4 bases for J; bases not matched to a gene: 7. CDR3 length: 16 amino acids. The germline V gene has CDR1 SGHTA and CDR2 FQGNSA. CDR3 loop: CASSLGAGVGADTQYF. The CDR3 DNA reads TGTGCCAGCAGCTTAGGAGCGGGAGTGGGGGCAGATACGCAGTATTTT.

The genes are TRBV27 and TRBJ2-7; maybe TRBD2 (6 bases). V gave up 6 bases and J gave up 3 bases, with 18 bases separating them. Per germline, CDR1 MNHEY and CDR2 SMNVEV (reference sequence). The CDR3 extends over 15 amino acids. The CDR3 reads CASRVVQEEGYEQYF. The CDR3 DNA reads TGTGCCAGCAGAGTAGTTCAGGAGGAGGGCTACGAGCAGTACTTC.

This chain joins TRBV4-1 and TRBJ2-5; 7 nucleotides agree with TRBD1. The CDR3 totals 15 residues. Germline CDR1 is MGHRA and CDR2 is YSYEKL. After removal of 5 bases from V and 0 bases from J, the junction contained 6 bases not matched to a gene. This CDR3 reads CASSTLTGDQETQYF. The DNA of the CDR3 is TGCGCCAGCAGCACCCTTACAGGGGACCAAGAGACCCAGTACTTC.

The chain recombines TRBV18 with TRBJ1-2, with unresolved D. The CDR3 loop spans 19 amino acids. V was pared by 1 base and J by 0 bases, with 21 bases between. Germline V gene sequence: CDR1 KGHSH, CDR2 LQKENI. The CDR3 region has the DNA TGTGCCAGCTCACCACGGGTAAGAACGACTCGGGAGTCTAACTATGGCTACACCTTC. This codes for CASSPRVRTTRESNYGYTF.